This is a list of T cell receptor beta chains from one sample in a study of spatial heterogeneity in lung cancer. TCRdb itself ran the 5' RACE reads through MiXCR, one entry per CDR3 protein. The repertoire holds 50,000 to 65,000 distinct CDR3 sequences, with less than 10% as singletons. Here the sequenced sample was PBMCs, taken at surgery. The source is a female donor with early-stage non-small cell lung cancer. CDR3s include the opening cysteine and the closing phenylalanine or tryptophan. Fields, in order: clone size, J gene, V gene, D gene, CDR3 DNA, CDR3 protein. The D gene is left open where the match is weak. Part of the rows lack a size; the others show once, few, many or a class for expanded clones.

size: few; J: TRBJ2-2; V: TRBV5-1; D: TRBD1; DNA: TGCGCCAGCAGCTTGGACAGGGGTGTTTCCGGGGAGCTGTTTTTT; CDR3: CASSLDRGVSGELFF
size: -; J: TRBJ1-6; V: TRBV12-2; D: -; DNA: TGTGCAAGTCGCTTAGACAGGGCCAATTCACCCCTCCACTTT; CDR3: CASRLDRANSPLHF
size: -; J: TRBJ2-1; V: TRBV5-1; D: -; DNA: TGCGCCAGCAGCTTGGACGGGAGAGCCTACAATGAGCAGTTCTTC; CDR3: CASSLDGRAYNEQFF
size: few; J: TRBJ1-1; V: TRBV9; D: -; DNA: TGTGCCAGCAGCGCCGGGACAACAAACACTGAAGCTTTCTTT; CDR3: CASSAGTTNTEAFF
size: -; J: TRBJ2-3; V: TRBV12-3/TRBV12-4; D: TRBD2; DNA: TGTGCCAGCAGTCTGACTAGCGGGAGGGGAGATACGCAGTATTTT; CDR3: CASSLTSGRGDTQYF
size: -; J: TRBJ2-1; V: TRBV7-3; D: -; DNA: TGTGCCAGCAGCTTAATAGGGCCTAGCTCCTACAATGAGCAGTTCTTC; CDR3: CASSLIGPSSYNEQFF
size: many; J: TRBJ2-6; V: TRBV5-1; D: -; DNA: TGCGCCAGCAGGGTCGAATCTGGGGCCAACGTCCTGACTTTC; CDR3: CASRVESGANVLTF
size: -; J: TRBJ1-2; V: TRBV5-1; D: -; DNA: TGCGCCAGCAGCTTAACCTCTAACTATGGCTACACCTTC; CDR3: CASSLTSNYGYTF
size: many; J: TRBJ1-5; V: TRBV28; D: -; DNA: TGTGCCAGCAGTCCTGACAGCAATCAGCCCCAGCATTTT; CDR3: CASSPDSNQPQHF
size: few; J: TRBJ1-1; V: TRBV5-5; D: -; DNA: TGTGCCAGCAGCCAGGGACTCCGGAACACTGAAGCTTTCTTT; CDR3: CASSQGLRNTEAFF
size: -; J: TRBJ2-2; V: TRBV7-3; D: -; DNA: TGTGCCAGCAGCTTAGCGGAGCGGGCTTCTAACACCGGGGAGCTGTTTTTT; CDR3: CASSLAERASNTGELFF
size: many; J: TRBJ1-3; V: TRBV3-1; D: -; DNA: TGTGCCAGCAGCCAAGTGGGGACGGGATTCTCTGGAAACACCATATATTTT; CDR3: CASSQVGTGFSGNTIYF
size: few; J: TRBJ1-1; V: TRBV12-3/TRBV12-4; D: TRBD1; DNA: TGTGCCAGCAGAGGGACAGGGACCACTGAAGCTTTCTTT; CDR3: CASRGTGTTEAFF
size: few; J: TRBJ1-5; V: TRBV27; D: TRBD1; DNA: TGTGCCAGCAAAGGGACAGACAATCAGCCCCAGCATTTT; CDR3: CASKGTDNQPQHF
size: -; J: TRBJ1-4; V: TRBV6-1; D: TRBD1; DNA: TGTGCCAGCAGTAAAACACAGGGGACTAATGAAAAACTGTTTTTT; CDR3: CASSKTQGTNEKLFF
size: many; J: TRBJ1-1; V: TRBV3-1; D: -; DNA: TGTGCCAGCTCCATATCTGGTGGCGCTGAAGCTTTCTTT; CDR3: CASSISGGAEAFF
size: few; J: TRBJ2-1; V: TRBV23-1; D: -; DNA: TGCGCCAGCAGTCAATCCCCACCCCCGACTAGGAGCTCCTACAATGAGCAGTTCTTC; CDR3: CASSQSPPPTRSSYNEQFF
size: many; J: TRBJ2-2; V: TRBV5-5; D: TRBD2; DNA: TGTGCCAGCAGCCCGGGACTAGCGGGAGAGAGTTTCGGGGAGCTGTTTTTT; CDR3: CASSPGLAGESFGELFF
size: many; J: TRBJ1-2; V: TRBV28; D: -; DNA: TGTGCCAGCCTTCTGGGAGCTGGCTACACCTTC; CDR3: CASLLGAGYTF
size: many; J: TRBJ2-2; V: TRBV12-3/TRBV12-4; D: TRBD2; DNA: TGTGCCAGCAGCCCCGGGGGGGGAACCGGGGAGCTGTTTTTT; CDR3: CASSPGGGTGELFF
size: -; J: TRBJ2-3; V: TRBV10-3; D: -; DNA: TGTGCCATCAGTGTAGACTCTAGCACAGATACGCAGTATTTT; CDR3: CAISVDSSTDTQYF
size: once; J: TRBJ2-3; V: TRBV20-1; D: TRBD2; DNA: TGCAGTGCCGGAGGCCCCCTTCTAGCGGGGAGCACAGATACGCAGTATTTT; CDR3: CSAGGPLLAGSTDTQYF
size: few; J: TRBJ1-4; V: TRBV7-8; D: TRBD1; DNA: TGTGCCAGCACCCACAGGGGAACTAATGAAAAACTGTTTTTT; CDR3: CASTHRGTNEKLFF
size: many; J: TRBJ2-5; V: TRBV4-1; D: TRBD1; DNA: TGCGCCAGCAGCCAACCGACAGGGGGGCAGACCCAGTACTTC; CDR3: CASSQPTGGQTQYF
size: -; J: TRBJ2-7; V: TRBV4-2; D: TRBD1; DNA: TGTGCCAGCAGCCAAGTACGACAGGGAAACTACGAGCAGTACTTC; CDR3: CASSQVRQGNYEQYF
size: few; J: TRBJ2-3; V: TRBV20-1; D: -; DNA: TGCAGTGCTATACGGGGGTCCACAGATACGCAGTATTTT; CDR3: CSAIRGSTDTQYF
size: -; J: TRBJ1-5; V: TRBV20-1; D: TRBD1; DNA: TGCAGCCAACAGGGGTATAGCAATCAGCCCCAGCATTTT; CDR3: CSQQGYSNQPQHF
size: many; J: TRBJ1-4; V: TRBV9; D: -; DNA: TGTGCCAGCTCACCAAATGAAAAACTGTTTTTT; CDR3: CASSPNEKLFF
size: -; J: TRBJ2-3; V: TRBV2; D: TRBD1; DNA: TGTGCCAGCAATTCACAGGGGGCGGAGACGCAGTATTTT; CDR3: CASNSQGAETQYF
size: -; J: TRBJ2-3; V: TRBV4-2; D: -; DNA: TGTGCCAGCAGCCTAGACCCAACTGCAGGCCCTAGCACAGATACGCAGTATTTT; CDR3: CASSLDPTAGPSTDTQYF
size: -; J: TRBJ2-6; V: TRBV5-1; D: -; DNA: TGCGCCAGCAGCCCCTCCGGGGCCAACGTCCTGACTTTC; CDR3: CASSPSGANVLTF
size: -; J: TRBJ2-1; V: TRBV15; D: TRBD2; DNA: TGTGCCACCAGCAGAGGAATTCGCGGGAGGTTCAATGAGCAGTTCTTC; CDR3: CATSRGIRGRFNEQFF
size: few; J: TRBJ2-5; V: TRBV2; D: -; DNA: TGTGCCAGCAGTGGGACGTTGGGCTTTATGGTGTACTTC; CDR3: CASSGTLGFMVYF
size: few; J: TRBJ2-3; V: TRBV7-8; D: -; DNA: TGTGCCAGCAGCCGACTGGAGGGGTGGGGCACAGATACGCAGTATTTT; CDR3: CASSRLEGWGTDTQYF
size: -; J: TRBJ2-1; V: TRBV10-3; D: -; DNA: TGTGCCATCACCGGTCTGGATGAGCAGTTCTTC; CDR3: CAITGLDEQFF
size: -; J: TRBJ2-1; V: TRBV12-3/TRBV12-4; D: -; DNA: TGTGCCAGCAACGTGGCGTGGGAGACGGGGAGCTCCTACAATGAGCAGTTCTTC; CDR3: CASNVAWETGSSYNEQFF
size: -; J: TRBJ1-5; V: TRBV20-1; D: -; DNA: TGCAGTGCTAGAGTCGGGGGGCGAGGTGGCAATCAGCCCCAGCATTTT; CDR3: CSARVGGRGGNQPQHF
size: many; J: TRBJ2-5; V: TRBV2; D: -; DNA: TGTGCCAGCAGTGAAAAGGGAAGGCAAGAGACCCAGTACTTC; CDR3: CASSEKGRQETQYF
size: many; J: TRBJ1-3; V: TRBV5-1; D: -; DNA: TGCGCCAGCAGCTTAGGTAGCGTCACTGGAAACACCATATATTTT; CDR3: CASSLGSVTGNTIYF
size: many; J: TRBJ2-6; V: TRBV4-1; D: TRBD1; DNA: TGCGCCAGCAGCCAAGGGGGACAGGGGACCCACTCTGGGGCCAACGTCCTGACTTTC; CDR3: CASSQGGQGTHSGANVLTF
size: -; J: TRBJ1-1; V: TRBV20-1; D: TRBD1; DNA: TGCAGTGCTAGTAATGCAAACAGGGGGGTGACTGAAGCTTTCTTT; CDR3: CSASNANRGVTEAFF
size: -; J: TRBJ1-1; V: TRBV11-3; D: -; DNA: TGTGCCAGCAGCTTACTCCGGGACACTGAAGCTTTCTTT; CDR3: CASSLLRDTEAFF
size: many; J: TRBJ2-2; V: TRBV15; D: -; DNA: TGTGCCACCAGCAGAGATCGCATTGGCACCGGGGAGCTGTTTTTT; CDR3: CATSRDRIGTGELFF
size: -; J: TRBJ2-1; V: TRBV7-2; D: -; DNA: TGTGCCAGCAGCCGAGGGTCGGAGAATGAGCAGTTCTTC; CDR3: CASSRGSENEQFF
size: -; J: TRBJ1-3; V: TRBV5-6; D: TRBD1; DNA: TGTGCCAGCAGCTTGGGAGGGGGCGGCTCTGGAAACACCATATATTTT; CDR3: CASSLGGGGSGNTIYF
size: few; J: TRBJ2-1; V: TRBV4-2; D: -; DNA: TGTGCCAGCAGCCAAGGAACAGGCAACTCCTACAATGAGCAGTTCTTC; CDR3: CASSQGTGNSYNEQFF
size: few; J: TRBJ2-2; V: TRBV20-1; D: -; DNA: TGCAGTGCTGAAGAATCGACTGCTACGAACACCGGGGAGCTGTTTTTT; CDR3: CSAEESTATNTGELFF
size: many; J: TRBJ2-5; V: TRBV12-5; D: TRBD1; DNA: TGTGCTAGTGGCCAAGGACAGGGGTACCAAGAGACCCAGTACTTC; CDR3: CASGQGQGYQETQYF